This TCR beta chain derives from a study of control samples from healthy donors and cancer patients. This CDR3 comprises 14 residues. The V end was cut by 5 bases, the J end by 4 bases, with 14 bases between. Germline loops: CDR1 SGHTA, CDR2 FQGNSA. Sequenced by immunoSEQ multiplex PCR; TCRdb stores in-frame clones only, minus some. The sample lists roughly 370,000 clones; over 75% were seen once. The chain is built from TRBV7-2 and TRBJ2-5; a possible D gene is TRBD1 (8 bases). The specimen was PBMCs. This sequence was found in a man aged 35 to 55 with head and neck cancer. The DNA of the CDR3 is TGTGCCAGCAGCCTGAACAGGGGGGGAGAGACCCAGTACTTC. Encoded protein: CASSLNRGGETQYF.